What follows are 12 T cell receptor beta chains derived from one specimen sequenced in a study of read filtering for tumor transcriptome and immune sequencing. Molecular barcoded adaptors covering alpha/delta and beta/gamma chains were used on around 370 ng RNA. TCRdb reprocessed the reads via MiXCR and lists one record per CDR3 protein. The sample includes roughly 69,000 distinct CDR3 sequences, 11% to 15% seen only once; the top ten take around 45%. Sequenced sample: a population of CD138-negative cells sorted from bone marrow. These receptors all come from a donor at least 40 years old with multiple myeloma.

This clonotype has a count of ten or more. This chain joins TRBV30 and TRBJ2-7, with 9 positions matching TRBD1. CDR1 is GTSNPN and CDR2 is SVGIG in the germline V gene (reference sequence). The trim removed 3 bases at V and 3 bases at J, leaving 9 bases unmatched. This CDR3 spans 15 amino acids. The CDR3 sequence: CAWSDWGTGIYEQYF. The CDR3 DNA reads TGTGCCTGGAGCGACTGGGGGACAGGGATCTACGAGCAGTACTTC.

The chain employs TRBV20-1 and TRBJ2-1; D may correspond to TRBD1 or TRBD2 (5 bases each). CDR1 and CDR2 from the germline V gene are DFQATT and SNEGSKA (reference sequence). CDR3 size: 11 residues. V lost 7 bases and J 5 bases, leaving 9 bases between the germline ends. For the CDR3, the DNA is TGCAGTGGTGGGGGAAACAATGAGCAGTTCTTC. As protein: CSGGGNNEQFF.

On this clonotype: A clone one base away is much larger, so this may be a read error. The chain combines TRBV28 with TRBJ2-5; D is ambiguous. The germline gives CDR1 MDHEN, CDR2 SYDVKM. The CDR3 totals 14 residues. The CDR3 nucleotides are TGTGCCTGCAGTCCCCAGGAAAACCCAGAGACCCAGTACTTC. This sequence encodes CACSPQENPETQYF.

This clonotype appeared many times. This chain connects TRBV20-1 to TRBJ2-3; D may be TRBD2 (6 bases). Per the germline V gene, CDR1 is DFQATT and CDR2 is SNEGSKA (reference sequence). V lost 1 base, J lost 4 bases, and 18 bases lay in between. The CDR3 consists of 16 residues. CDR3: CSARGGLSGVADTQYF. The CDR3 nucleotides are TGCAGTGCTAGAGGTGGACTATCGGGAGTTGCAGATACGCAGTATTTT.

This clonotype was seen a few times. The J gene is TRBJ2-6, the V gene TRBV29-1; tentatively, D is TRBD2 (5 bases). Germline V gene lookup returns CDR1 SQVTM and CDR2 ANQGSEA. V dropped 7 bases and J dropped 1 base, with 11 bases sitting between them. CDR3 length equals 14 residues. CDR3 protein: CSALGSSGANVLTF. CDR3 coding DNA: TGCAGCGCATTAGGGAGTTCTGGGGCCAACGTCCTGACTTTC.

This clonotype appeared many times. This chain links TRBV5-6 with TRBJ2-1, with 7 nucleotides matching TRBD1. Losses at the gene ends were 4 bases for V and 12 bases for J; bases not matched to a gene: 13. Germline V CDR1 and CDR2: SGHDT, YYEEEE. There are 14 residues in the CDR3. For the CDR3, the DNA is TGTGCCAGCAGCCCGGGACAGCCCTTACAGGGGCAGTTCTTC. This sequence encodes CASSPGQPLQGQFF.

The chain combines TRBV25-1 with TRBJ2-2, with 7 bases fitting TRBD1. CDR1 is MGHDK, CDR2 SYGVNS, per germline. The CDR3 has 13 amino acids. Trimming removed 5 bases from V and 5 bases from J; junction bases left unmatched: 2. CDR3 sequence: CASSQTGTGELFF. CDR3 nucleotides: TGTGCCAGCAGTCAGACAGGGACCGGGGAGCTGTTTTTT.

In regard to this clonotype: One junction end does not reproduce the germline sequence, and a read error may be involved. This chain joins TRBV4-1 and TRBJ1-5, with D tentatively TRBD1 (5 bases). The germline V gene encodes CDR1 MGHRA and CDR2 YSYEKL. The CDR3 covers 17 residues. The CDR3 sequence: CASSLERGSDSNQPRHF. The DNA of the CDR3 is TGCGCCAGCAGCCTAGAGAGGGGATCGGATAGCAATCAGCCCCGGCATTTT.

This clonotype was seen a handful of times. The CDR3 spells CASSADVKDGYEQFF. The CDR3 bases are TGTGCCAGCAGCGCAGACGTAAAGGACGGATATGAGCAGTTCTTC. The chain uses TRBV11-2 and TRBJ2-1, with D unresolved. V lost 5 bases and J 8 bases, leaving 19 bases between the germline ends. CDR1 is SGHAT and CDR2 is FQNNGV in the germline V gene. This CDR3 is 15 amino acids long.

This clonotype showed up many times. This rearrangement joins TRBV5-4 to TRBJ2-3, with a tentative D call TRBD2 (6 bases). CDR1 is SGHNT, CDR2 YYREEE, per germline (reference sequence). Trimming took off 5 bases at V and 2 bases at J, with 15 bases between the two ends. This CDR3 comprises 15 residues. The CDR3 DNA reads TGTGCCAGCAGATCCGTAGCGGAATACACAGATACGCAGTATTTT. It specifies CASRSVAEYTDTQYF.

To note about this clonotype: Given a much more abundant clone one base away, this may be a read error. The CDR3 sequence is CASNLVSGELFF. CDR3 DNA: TGTGCCAGCAACTTAGTATCCGGGGAGCTGTTTTTT. The chain couples TRBV7-9 to TRBJ2-2; D uncertain. Germline CDR1 is SEHNR and CDR2 is FQNEAQ (reference sequence). The CDR3 length is 12 residues. Full variable domain (remainder filled in from reference TRBV7-9 and TRBJ2-2): DTGVSQNPRHKITKRGQNVTFRCDPISEHNRLYWYRQTLGQGPEFLTYFQNEAQLEKSRLLSDRFSAERPKGSFSTLEIQRTEQGDSAMYLCASNLVSGELFFGEGSRLTVL.

There are many counts of this clonotype. The V and J genes are TRBV7-9 and TRBJ2-5; either TRBD1 or TRBD2 may supply D (5 bases each). The CDR3 covers 17 residues. Trimming removed 1 base from V and 5 bases from J, with 20 bases in between. CDR1 is SEHNR, CDR2 FQNEAQ, per germline (reference sequence). The CDR3 DNA reads TGTGCCAGCAGCTTAGACCCTTTGGGGCTAGCTGGTGAGACCCAGTACTTC. This translates into CASSLDPLGLAGETQYF.